Below are 18 T cell receptor beta chains sequenced from a single sample in a study of response to subunit inactivated influenza vaccine listed by TCRdb under 2018. The library was made by RT-PCR. The sample was run on an Illumina HiSeq 2500. TCRdb applied fastp at Q25 and MiXCR to the public reads, then kept only in-frame beta chains. Identical CDR3 protein sequences are pooled into one entry, listed with their most common genes and DNA. The sample profile shows 650,000 to 800,000 distinct CDR3 sequences; approximately 15% of them were found once. Around 6.5% of the sample rests with the top ten. Material: PBMCs from blood, obtained 14 to 15 days before vaccination. These receptors were obtained from a man aged 50 to 60 who received an inactivated influenza vaccine. Donor details come from another sample of the same person, matched by shared clones.

V and J are TRBV28 and TRBJ2-7; a weak D match, TRBD1 (6 bases). V was clipped by 2 bases and J by 3 bases, with 23 bases between them. CDR1 is MDHEN, CDR2 SYDVKM, per germline. The CDR3 covers 18 residues. CDR3 residues: CASSLLVINRVPIYEQYF. The CDR3 bases are TGTGCCAGCAGTTTACTAGTTATTAACAGGGTCCCCATCTACGAGCAGTACTTC.

This clonotype was observed a few times. J is TRBJ2-7 and V is TRBV6-1, with 8 bases lining up with TRBD1. The germline CDR1 and CDR2 sequences are MNHNS and SASEGT. The junction had 14 bases not matched to a gene; V was cut back by 5 bases and J by 2 bases. This CDR3 spans 17 amino acids. The CDR3 protein is CASSQGAVLSPAYEQYF. The CDR3 DNA reads TGTGCCAGCAGTCAGGGGGCCGTCCTCTCTCCCGCCTACGAGCAGTACTTC.

The chain combines TRBV18 with TRBJ1-5, with a possible D match to TRBD1 (6 bases). Germline CDR1 and CDR2: KGHSH and LQKENI. This CDR3 region has 15 residues. V was shortened by 2 bases and J by 4 bases, with 12 bases between the two germline ends. The CDR3 spells CASSPGAGVNQPQHF. The CDR3 DNA reads TGTGCCAGCTCACCAGGGGCAGGGGTGAATCAGCCCCAGCATTTT.

V and J are TRBV3-2 and TRBJ2-7. TRBV3-2 is given as a pseudogene. The CDR3 is made up of 13 amino acids. The CDR3 reads CASSPQHTYEQYF. The CDR3, as DNA: TGTGCCAGCAGCCCCCAGCACACCTACGAGCAGTACTTC.

This clonotype was counted ten times or more. The chain recombines TRBV5-1 with TRBJ2-7; D remains unclear. In germline, CDR1 is SGHRS, CDR2 YFSETQ. The V end lost 4 bases, the J end lost 4 bases, and 9 bases lay between the germline ends. This CDR3 region has 12 residues. The DNA for the CDR3 is TGCGCCAGCAGCCAAGGGATATACGAGCAGTACTTC. Protein sequence: CASSQGIYEQYF.

The chain has TRBV12-3 or TRBV12-4 and TRBJ2-1; 8 nucleotides line up with TRBD2. The ends lost 3 bases at V and 6 bases at J; junction bases unmatched: 16. This CDR3 spans 18 amino acids. CDR3: CASSFRATQSGSPNEQFF. The CDR3 DNA follows: TGTGCCAGCAGTTTTAGGGCCACCCAAAGCGGGAGCCCCAATGAGCAGTTCTTC.

This clonotype was seen a handful of times. The chain couples TRBV3-1 to TRBJ2-4; TRBD1 is a possible D gene (6 bases). The CDR3 length is 16 residues. V was pared by 1 base and J by 1 base, with 11 bases between. The germline V gene has CDR1 LGHDT and CDR2 YNNKEL (reference sequence). Here the CDR3 reads CASSQVWGQAKNIQYF. The CDR3 DNA sequence: TGTGCCAGCAGCCAAGTCTGGGGGCAGGCCAAAAACATTCAGTACTTC.

The chain employs TRBV4-3 and TRBJ2-5; TRBD2 aligns across 8 bases. Germline V gives CDR1 LGHNA, CDR2 YSLEER. The CDR3 consists of 15 residues. The junction had 8 bases not matched to a gene; V was cut back by 3 bases and J by 5 bases. This chain's CDR3 is CASSHLTGGPETQYF. The CDR3 region has the DNA TGCGCCAGCAGCCATTTAACGGGAGGGCCGGAGACCCAGTACTTC.

Many counts were recorded for this clonotype. The V call is TRBV6-2 or TRBV6-3, the J call TRBJ2-7, with a tentative D call TRBD1 (6 bases). Germline loops: CDR1 MNHEY, CDR2 SVGEGT. This CDR3 contains 20 residues. V dropped 8 bases and J dropped 0 bases, with 32 bases sitting between them. CDR3 nucleotide sequence: TGTGCCAGCCTGGACCCTCGCACCGGACAGCCGCTATCCTACTCCTACGAGCAGTACTTC. This gives the protein CASLDPRTGQPLSYSYEQYF.

A few counts support this clonotype. The chain couples TRBV5-6 to TRBJ2-3, with D maybe TRBD1 (5 bases). CDR1 and CDR2 (germline): SGHDT, YYEEEE. V was pared by 4 bases and J by 2 bases, with 17 bases between. The CDR3 extends over 16 amino acids. The CDR3 spells CASSQGYRSFTDTQYF. CDR3 sequence (DNA): TGTGCCAGCAGCCAAGGTTACAGGAGTTTCACAGATACGCAGTATTTT.

This chain uses TRBV9 with TRBJ2-5; 7 bases match TRBD1. The CDR3 consists of 14 residues. J lost 5 bases, V lost 3 bases, and 7 bases had no gene match. Germline lookup yields CDR1 SGDLS and CDR2 YYNGEE. This CDR3 is CASSAPDRAETQYF. Here the CDR3 DNA reads TGTGCCAGCAGCGCACCAGACAGGGCTGAGACCCAGTACTTC.

This clonotype was detected only a few times. The CDR3 nucleotides read TGCAGTGTACTAGCGGGAGTTCGAGATGAGCAGTTCTTC. As protein: CSVLAGVRDEQFF. V is TRBV20-1 and J is TRBJ2-1, with 11 nucleotides matching TRBD2. Germline V lookup: CDR1 DFQATT, CDR2 SNEGSKA (reference sequence). Unmatched junction bases numbered 7, after V lost 7 bases and J lost 8 bases. The CDR3 length is 13 residues.

A few counts support this clonotype. This chain uses TRBV19 with TRBJ1-1, with 8 bases fitting TRBD1. Trimming cost V 4 bases and J 4 bases; bases outside gene matches: 8. Looked up from germline, CDR1 is LNHDA and CDR2 is SQIVND (reference sequence). This CDR3 is 15 amino acids long. CDR3 nucleotide sequence: TGTGCCAGTAGTACCGTGACAGGGGTACTCACTGAAGCTTTCTTT. Its translation: CASSTVTGVLTEAFF.

In its sample, this clonotype was seen many times. The chain uses TRBV29-1 and TRBJ2-7; D uncertain. CDR3 length equals 12 residues. Germline CDR1 SQVTM, CDR2 ANQGSEA. V lost 4 bases and J 2 bases, leaving 9 bases between the germline ends. This chain's CDR3 is CSVAGATYEQYF. Here the CDR3 DNA reads TGCAGCGTTGCCGGCGCAACCTACGAGCAGTACTTC.

The chain joins TRBV28 to TRBJ1-2; tentatively, D is TRBD1 (5 bases). This CDR3 has 13 amino acids. The germline gives CDR1 MDHEN, CDR2 SYDVKM. V was cut by 6 bases and J by 3 bases, with 11 bases left in between. DNA for the CDR3: TGTGCCAGCAGATCAGGGTCCGACTATGGCTACACCTTC. This codes for CASRSGSDYGYTF.

A few counts support this clonotype. The V call is TRBV10-3, the J call TRBJ1-1, with 7 bases aligning to TRBD1. The germline CDR1 and CDR2 sequences are ENHRY and SYGVKD. This CDR3 has 16 residues. J was trimmed by 1 base and V by 3 bases; bases with no gene match: 8. The CDR3 spells CAISDPEDRANTEAFF. CDR3 bases: TGTGCCATCAGTGATCCTGAAGACAGGGCGAACACTGAAGCTTTCTTT.

The V gene is TRBV7-2, the J gene TRBJ1-2, with 7 bases lining up with TRBD1. This CDR3 region has 14 residues. The V gene's germline CDR1 is SGHTA and CDR2 FQGNSA. V lost 6 bases and J lost 4; bases outside the gene matches: 8. CDR3 coding DNA: TGTGCCAGCAGGCGGACAGGTCAGGGCTATGGCTACACCTTC. It codes for CASRRTGQGYGYTF.

The V call is TRBV7-6, the J call TRBJ2-7, with unresolved D. Germline CDR1 and CDR2: SGHVS and FNYEAQ. CDR3 length equals 12 residues. Trimming removed 8 bases at V and 3 bases at J, with 11 bases between. The CDR3, as DNA: TGTGCCAGCGGCTCGGGCGTCTACGAGCAGTACTTC. As protein: CASGSGVYEQYF.